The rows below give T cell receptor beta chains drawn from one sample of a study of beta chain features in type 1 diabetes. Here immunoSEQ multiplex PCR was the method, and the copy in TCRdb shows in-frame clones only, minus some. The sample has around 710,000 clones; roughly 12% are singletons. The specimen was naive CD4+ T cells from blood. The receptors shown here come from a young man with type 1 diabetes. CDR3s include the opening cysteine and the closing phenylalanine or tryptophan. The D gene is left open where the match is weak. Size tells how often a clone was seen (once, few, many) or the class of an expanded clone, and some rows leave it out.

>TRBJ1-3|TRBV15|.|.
TGTGCCACCAGCAGAGCGTCCGTAATCTCTGGAAACACCATATATTTT
CATSRASVISGNTIYF
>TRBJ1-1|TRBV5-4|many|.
TGTGCCAGCAGCTTGGACAGGACTGAAGCTTTCTTT
CASSLDRTEAFF
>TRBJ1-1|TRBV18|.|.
TGTGCCAGCTCACCAGTTGCAGCGAACACTGAAGCTTTCTTT
CASSPVAANTEAFF
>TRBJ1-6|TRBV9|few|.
TGTGCCAGCAGCGTAGAGGGTCTGGATTCACCCCTCCACTTT
CASSVEGLDSPLHF
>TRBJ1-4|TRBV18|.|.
TGTGCCAGCTCACCGGTCGGTGAAAAACTGTTTTTT
CASSPVGEKLFF
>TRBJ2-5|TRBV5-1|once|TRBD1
TGCGCCAGCAGCCCCCGGGACAGTCCACAAGAGACCCAGTACTTC
CASSPRDSPQETQYF
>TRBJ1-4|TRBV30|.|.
TGTGCCTGGAACGACGGGACTGAAAAACTGTTTTTT
CAWNDGTEKLFF
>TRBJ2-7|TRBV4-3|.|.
TGCGCCAGCAGCCAAGAACCCGAAAGTACCTACGAGCAGTACTTC
CASSQEPESTYEQYF
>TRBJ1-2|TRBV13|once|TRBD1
TGTGCCAGCAGCCGGACAGGTTCGTATGGCTACACCTTC
CASSRTGSYGYTF
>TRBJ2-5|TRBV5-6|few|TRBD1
TGTGCCAGCAGCTTGGGGTGGACAGGGGAAGAGACCCAGTACTTC
CASSLGWTGEETQYF
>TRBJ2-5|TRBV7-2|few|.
TGTGCCAGCAGCTTAGCGGGGCGGGCCCAGTACTTC
CASSLAGRAQYF
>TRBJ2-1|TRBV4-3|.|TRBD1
TGCGCCAGCAGCCAAGATCGGGGACAGTACAATGAGCAGTTCTTC
CASSQDRGQYNEQFF
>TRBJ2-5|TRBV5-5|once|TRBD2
TGTGCCAGCAGCTACGGACTAGCGACAGAGACCCAGTACTTC
CASSYGLATETQYF
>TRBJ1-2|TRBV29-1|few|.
TGCAGCGATACCCCCGGAGGGACCAACTATGGCTACACCTTC
CSDTPGGTNYGYTF
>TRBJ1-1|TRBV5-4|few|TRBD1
TGTGCCAGCAGCCGAAGACAGGGCCGTAACACTGAAGCTTTCTTT
CASSRRQGRNTEAFF
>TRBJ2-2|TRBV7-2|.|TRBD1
TGTGCCAGCAGCTCTCTTGGGACAGGGAACACCGGGGAGCTGTTTTTT
CASSSLGTGNTGELFF
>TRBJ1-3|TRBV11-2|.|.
TGTGCCAGCCGATTAGATGGAAACACCATATATTTT
CASRLDGNTIYF
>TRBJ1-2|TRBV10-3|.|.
TGTGCCATCAGTGAAAATCAGGGCTATGGCTACACCTTC
CAISENQGYGYTF
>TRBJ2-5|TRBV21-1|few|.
TGTGCCGGGACAGGGGGAGAGACCCAGTACTTC
CAGTGGETQYF
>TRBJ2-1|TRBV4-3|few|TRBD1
TGCGCCAGCAGCCAACGCAGCCAAGGACAGGGGGCTAATAATGAGCAGTTCTTC
CASSQRSQGQGANNEQFF
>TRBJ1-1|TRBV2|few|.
TGTGCCAGCAGCCTCGAGGGCGTGGGCACTGAAGCTTTCTTT
CASSLEGVGTEAFF
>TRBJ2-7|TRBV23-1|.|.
TGCGCCAGGACACCGGCCCTTCTCTACGAGCAGTACTTC
CARTPALLYEQYF
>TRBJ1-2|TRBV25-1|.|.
TGTGCCAGCAGTGAAGGAGGGCCAGGTGGTGGCTACACCTTC
CASSEGGPGGGYTF
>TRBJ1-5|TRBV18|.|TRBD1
TGTGCCAGCTCACTGACCTCACAGGGGGCAGGTCAGCCCCAGCATTTT
CASSLTSQGAGQPQHF
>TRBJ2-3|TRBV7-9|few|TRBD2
TGTGCCAGCAGCTTTTTAGCGGGGGGATCTACTAGCACAGATACGCAGTATTTT
CASSFLAGGSTSTDTQYF
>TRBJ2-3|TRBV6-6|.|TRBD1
TGTGCCAGCAGGAGACAGGGGTCAGATACGCAGTATTTT
CASRRQGSDTQYF
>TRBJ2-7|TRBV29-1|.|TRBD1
TGCTGCGGCCGACAGGGCAACGAGCAGTACTTC
CCGRQGNEQYF
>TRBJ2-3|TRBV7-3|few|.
TGTGCCAGCAGCTTACGTTCTTTGGGCACAGATACGCAGTATTTT
CASSLRSLGTDTQYF
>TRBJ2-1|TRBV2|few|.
TGTGCCAGCAGTTTATCCTGGAATGAGCAGTTCTTC
CASSLSWNEQFF
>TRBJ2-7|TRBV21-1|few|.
TGTGCCAGCAGCCTAGGTCGGAACAGGAGGTACGAGCAGTACTTC
CASSLGRNRRYEQYF
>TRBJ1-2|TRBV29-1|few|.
TGCAGCGTTGGGGAGCAGAAAGGGTACACCTTC
CSVGEQKGYTF
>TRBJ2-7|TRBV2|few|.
TGTGCCAGCAGCGTTACTTGGAACTACGAGCAGTACTTC
CASSVTWNYEQYF
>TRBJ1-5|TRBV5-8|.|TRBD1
TGTGCCAGCAGCCCGGGGACAGGGGGTTATCAGCCCCAGCATTTT
CASSPGTGGYQPQHF
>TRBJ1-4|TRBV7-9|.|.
TGTGCCAGCAGCCCCCAACAAGAAAAACTGTTTTTT
CASSPQQEKLFF
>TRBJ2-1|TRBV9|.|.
TGTGCCAGCAGCGTAGAGGCCAGGGGACCTGGGGGTGAGCAGTTCTTC
CASSVEARGPGGEQFF
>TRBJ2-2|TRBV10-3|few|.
TGTGCCATCAGTGAATCACAGGGTGGAGCCGGGGAGCTGTTTTTT
CAISESQGGAGELFF
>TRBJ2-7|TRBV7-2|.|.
TGTGCCAGCAGCTTAGATAGGACCCGAGGCGAGCAGTACTTC
CASSLDRTRGEQYF
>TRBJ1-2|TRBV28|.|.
TGTGCCAGCAGCATAAACAGGGTGATGGATGGCTACACCTTC
CASSINRVMDGYTF
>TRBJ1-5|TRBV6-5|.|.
TGTGCCAGCAGTAGCCTCGGGACTGGGGGTCAGCCCCAGCATTTT
CASSSLGTGGQPQHF
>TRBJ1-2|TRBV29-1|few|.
TGCAGCGTTGAAAGCAGCATAGGAAGCTATGGCTACACCTTC
CSVESSIGSYGYTF